These 15 T cell receptor beta chains were all obtained from the same sample, sequenced in a study of cytotoxic CD8 clonotypes in ibrutinib-treated CLL. Profiled with immunoSEQ multiplex PCR; TCRdb holds only in-frame clones, not every one. Seen here are 120,000 to 150,000 clones, approximately 80% observed once, and the top ten hold roughly a quarter. The sample consisted of PBMCs, taken after 12 months of ibrutinib treatment. The source is a human donor with chronic lymphocytic leukemia.

The chain recombines TRBV4-2 with TRBJ1-2; 7 nucleotides line up with TRBD1. Germline-derived CDR1 and CDR2 are LGHNA and YNFKEQ. CDR3 size: 15 residues. V was pared by 2 bases and J by 3 bases, with 6 bases of the junction left unmatched. The CDR3: CASSQSRTGDYGYTF. The CDR3 coding sequence is TGTGCCAGCAGCCAATCCAGGACAGGCGACTATGGCTACACCTTC.

V usage is TRBV18 and J usage is TRBJ2-5; 7 bases fit TRBD1. Germline CDR1 reads KGHSH; CDR2 reads LQKENI. The V and J ends lost 5 bases and 5 bases, in that order; junction bases with no gene match: 2. The CDR3 spans 12 residues. The CDR3 DNA is TGTGCCAGCTCAACAGGGGAGGAGACCCAGTACTTC. Its translation: CASSTGEETQYF.

V and J are TRBV25-1 and TRBJ1-1, with D tentatively TRBD1 (6 bases). Looked up from germline, CDR1 is MGHDK and CDR2 is SYGVNS. V lost 8 bases, J lost 3 bases, and 13 bases lay in between. This CDR3 is built from 13 residues. This CDR3 reads CASVLTGHTEAFF. The CDR3 nucleotides read TGTGCCAGCGTATTAACAGGGCACACTGAAGCTTTCTTT.

The V call is TRBV6-1, the J call TRBJ2-3, with D unclear. The CDR3 totals 15 residues. Germline loops: CDR1 MNHNS, CDR2 SASEGT. With 4 bases removed from V and 2 bases from J, the gap between germline ends came to 13 bases. CDR3 loop: CASSGETGFTDTQYF. The DNA for the CDR3 is TGTGCCAGCAGTGGAGAGACTGGATTCACAGATACGCAGTATTTT.

The V call is TRBV6-5, the J call TRBJ1-1; D may be TRBD1 (5 bases). This CDR3 has 12 amino acids. Germline V gene data show CDR1 as MNHEY and CDR2 as SVGAGI. V was clipped by 6 bases and J by 11 bases, with 16 bases between them. DNA for the CDR3: TGTGCCAGCAGGCACGAGGGGCAGAGGGCTTTCTTT. Translated: CASRHEGQRAFF.

V gene TRBV28 combines with J gene TRBJ2-7; TRBD1 agrees at 9 bases. V dropped 6 bases and J dropped 1; count of bases not matched to a gene: 7. Germline loops: CDR1 MDHEN, CDR2 SYDVKM. The CDR3 length is 15 residues. CDR3 sequence (DNA): TGTGCCAGCAGCCTAACGGGACAGGGATCCTACGAGCAGTACTTC. Translated: CASSLTGQGSYEQYF.

This clone was detected once. J is TRBJ2-2 and V is TRBV21-1; TRBD2 is taken as the D call from the table, unchecked against the DNA. TRBV21-1 is annotated as a pseudogene. CDR3 length: 16 residues. CDR3 sequence (DNA): TGTGCCAGCAGCAATCACCCGGGGAGGAACACCGGGGAGCTGTTTTTT. This codes for CASSNHPGRNTGELFF.

The V gene is TRBV7-8, the J gene TRBJ2-7; TRBD1 is a possible D gene (6 bases). Germline V gives CDR1 SGHVS, CDR2 FQNEAQ. The CDR3 runs to 15 residues. V was cut by 5 bases and J by 0 bases, with 14 bases left in between. As DNA, the CDR3 is TGTGCCAGCAGCCTTGGCAGGGGAAGCTCCTACGAGCAGTACTTC. This codes for CASSLGRGSSYEQYF.

The chain employs TRBV27 and TRBJ2-1; tentative D call: TRBD1 (6 bases). Trimming took 8 bases from V and 3 from J, leaving 11 bases between them. CDR1 and CDR2 (germline): MNHEY, SMNVEV (reference sequence). CDR3 length: 13 residues. The CDR3 nucleotides are TGTGCCAGCCACAAGGACAGCTACAATGAGCAGTTCTTC. Translating it yields CASHKDSYNEQFF.

The chain employs TRBV28 and TRBJ2-4; D might be TRBD2 (6 bases). This CDR3 comprises 12 residues. The V gene lost 5 bases and the J gene lost 7 bases, with 9 bases spanning the gap. Germline V gene lookup returns CDR1 MDHEN and CDR2 SYDVKM. In nucleotides, the CDR3 is TGTGCCAGCAGTCCGGGGAGGAACATTCAGTACTTC. Residues: CASSPGRNIQYF. Variable domain in full (rest from reference TRBV28 and TRBJ2-4): DVKVTQSSRYLVKRTGEKVFLECVQDMDHENMFWYRQDPGLGLRLIYFSYDVKMKEKGDIPEGYSVSREKKERFSLILESASTNQTSMYLCASSPGRNIQYFGAGTRLSVL.

The chain joins TRBV6-1 to TRBJ1-5; D gene unclear. The V and J ends lost 3 bases and 2 bases respectively, with 14 bases between them. The CDR3 covers 16 residues. Per germline, CDR1 MNHNS and CDR2 SASEGT. The CDR3 sequence: CASSEFGSWGNQPQHF. CDR3 DNA sequence: TGTGCCAGCAGTGAGTTCGGGTCCTGGGGCAATCAGCCCCAGCATTTT.

This clone has at least ten counts. The rearrangement uses TRBV14 and TRBJ2-1; 9 bases line up with TRBD2. J gave up 0 bases and V 5 bases, and 2 bases lay outside the gene matches. Per the germline V gene, CDR1 is SGHDN and CDR2 is FVKESK. This CDR3 is built from 15 residues. CDR3 residues: CASSGLAFSYNEQFF. Here the CDR3 DNA reads TGTGCCAGCAGCGGACTAGCGTTCTCCTACAATGAGCAGTTCTTC. The whole variable domain, remainder taken from reference TRBV14 and TRBJ2-1, is EAGVTQFPSHSVIEKGQTVTLRCDPISGHDNLYWYRRVMGKEIKFLLHFVKESKQDESGMPNNRFLAERTGGTYSTLKVQPAELEDSGVYFCASSGLAFSYNEQFFGPGTRLTVL.

This chain connects TRBV6-1 to TRBJ1-1; 7 bases fit TRBD1. With 6 bases clipped from V and 3 bases from J, the junction kept 10 bases outside the gene matches. Per the germline V gene, CDR1 is MNHNS and CDR2 is SASEGT. This CDR3 is built from 15 residues. The CDR3 region has the DNA TGTGCCAGCAGAGCCGGGACAGAGTTTTACACTGAAGCTTTCTTT. It yields the protein CASRAGTEFYTEAFF.

The chain couples TRBV28 to TRBJ1-2, with D hard to call. Germline CDR1 is MDHEN and CDR2 is SYDVKM. The CDR3 runs to 13 residues. The V gene lost 2 bases and the J gene lost 4 bases, with 8 bases spanning the gap. The CDR3 sequence is CASSLNSVYGYTF. For the CDR3, the DNA is TGTGCCAGCAGTTTAAACAGCGTCTATGGCTACACCTTC.

The chain couples TRBV4-1 to TRBJ1-2; D might be TRBD1 (6 bases). The CDR3 loop spans 16 amino acids. From germline, CDR1 is MGHRA and CDR2 YSYEKL. Trimming pared 2 bases from V and 6 bases from J, leaving 19 bases between. The CDR3 nucleotides read TGCGCCAGCAGCCAAACTACGGGGGCGCTTCGTGATGGCTACACCTTC. This gives the protein CASSQTTGALRDGYTF.